The following is a T cell receptor (beta chain) sequence with its context. CDR1 and CDR2 (germline): MDHEN, SYDVKM. The CDR3 loop spans 13 amino acids. With V trimmed by 6 bases and J by 9 bases, 5 bases remained unmatched. Per the original methods: Amplifying reference gene primers gave estimates of nucleated cell counts. The assay was immunoSEQ multiplex PCR, and TCRdb's table has in-frame clones only and misses some. The DNA was the basis for D and trimming; V, J and clone size are from that table. Found here are around 180,000 clones, roughly 70% of them singletons; the top ten hold 2.5% to 3%. The record originates from a study of blood T cell repertoires in COVID-19. Study background: Both acute and convalescent COVID-19 samples were obtained from the United States, Italy and Spain. PBMCs, B-cell-depleted T cells, or T cells were the source of the cDNA or gDNA that made up the material.

This clonotype originated in an elderly woman with acute or convalescent COVID-19. The sample was peripheral blood. The rearrangement links TRBV28 to TRBJ1-6; 7 bases fit TRBD1. For the CDR3, the DNA is TGTGCCAGCAGACGACAGGGTAGTTCACCCCTCCACTTT. It is translated as CASRRQGSSPLHF.